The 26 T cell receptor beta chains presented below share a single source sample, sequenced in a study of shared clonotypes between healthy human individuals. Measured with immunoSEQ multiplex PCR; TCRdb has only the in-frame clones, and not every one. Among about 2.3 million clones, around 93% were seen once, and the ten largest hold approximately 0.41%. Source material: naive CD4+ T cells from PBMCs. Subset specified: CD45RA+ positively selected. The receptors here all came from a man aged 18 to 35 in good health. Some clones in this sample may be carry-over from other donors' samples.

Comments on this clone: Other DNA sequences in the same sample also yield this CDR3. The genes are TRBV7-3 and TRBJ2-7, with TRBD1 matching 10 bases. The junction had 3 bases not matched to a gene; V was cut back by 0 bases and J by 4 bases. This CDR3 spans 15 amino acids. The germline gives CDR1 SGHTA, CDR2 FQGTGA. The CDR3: CASSLTPGQGYEQYF. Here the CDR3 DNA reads TGTGCCAGCAGCTTAACACCGGGACAGGGGTACGAGCAGTACTTC.

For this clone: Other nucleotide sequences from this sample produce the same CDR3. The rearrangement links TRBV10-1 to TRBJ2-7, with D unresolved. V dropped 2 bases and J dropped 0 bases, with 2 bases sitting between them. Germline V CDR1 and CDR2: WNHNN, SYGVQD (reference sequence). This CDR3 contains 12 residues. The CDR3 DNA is TGCGCCAGCAGTGAGAGCTCCTACGAGCAGTACTTC. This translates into CASSESSYEQYF.

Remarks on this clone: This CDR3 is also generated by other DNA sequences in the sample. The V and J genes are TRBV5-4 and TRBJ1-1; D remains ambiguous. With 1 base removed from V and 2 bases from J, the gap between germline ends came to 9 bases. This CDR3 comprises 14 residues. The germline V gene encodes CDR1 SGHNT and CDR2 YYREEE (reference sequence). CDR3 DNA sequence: TGTGCCAGCAGCTTGCGGGAGGGAAACACTGAAGCTTTCTTT. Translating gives CASSLREGNTEAFF.

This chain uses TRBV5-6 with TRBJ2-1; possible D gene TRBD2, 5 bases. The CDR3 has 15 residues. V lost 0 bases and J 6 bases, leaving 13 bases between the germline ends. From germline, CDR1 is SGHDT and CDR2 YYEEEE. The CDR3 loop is CASSLGGGPGNEQFF. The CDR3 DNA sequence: TGTGCCAGCAGCTTGGGCGGCGGGCCAGGCAATGAGCAGTTCTTC. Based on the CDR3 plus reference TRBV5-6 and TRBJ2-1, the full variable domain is DAGVTQSPTHLIKTRGQQVTLRCSPKSGHDTVSWYQQALGQGPQFIFQYYEEEERQRGNFPDRFSGHQFPNYSSELNVNALLLGDSALYLCASSLGGGPGNEQFFGPGTRLTVL.

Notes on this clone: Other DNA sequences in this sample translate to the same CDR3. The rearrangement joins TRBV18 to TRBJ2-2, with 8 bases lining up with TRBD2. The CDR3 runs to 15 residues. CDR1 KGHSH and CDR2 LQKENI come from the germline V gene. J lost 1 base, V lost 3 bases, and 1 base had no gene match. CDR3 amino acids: CASSPAGGNTGELFF. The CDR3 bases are TGTGCCAGCTCACCTGCGGGAGGGAACACCGGGGAGCTGTTTTTT.

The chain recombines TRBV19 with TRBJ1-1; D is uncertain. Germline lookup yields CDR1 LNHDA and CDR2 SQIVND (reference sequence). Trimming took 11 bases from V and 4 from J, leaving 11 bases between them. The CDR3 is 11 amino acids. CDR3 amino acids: CAWPWTTEAFF. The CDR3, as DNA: TGTGCCTGGCCCTGGACCACTGAAGCTTTCTTT.

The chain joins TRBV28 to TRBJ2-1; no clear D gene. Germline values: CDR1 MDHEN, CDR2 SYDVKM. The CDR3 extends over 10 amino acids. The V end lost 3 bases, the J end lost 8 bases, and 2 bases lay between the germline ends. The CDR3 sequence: CASSFYEQFF. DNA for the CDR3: TGTGCCAGCAGTTTCTATGAGCAGTTCTTC.

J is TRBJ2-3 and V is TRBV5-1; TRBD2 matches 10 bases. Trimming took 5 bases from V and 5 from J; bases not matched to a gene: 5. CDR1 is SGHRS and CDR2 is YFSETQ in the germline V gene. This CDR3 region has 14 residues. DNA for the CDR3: TGCGCCAGCAGACCTATAGCGGGAGGAGATACGCAGTATTTT. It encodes CASRPIAGGDTQYF.

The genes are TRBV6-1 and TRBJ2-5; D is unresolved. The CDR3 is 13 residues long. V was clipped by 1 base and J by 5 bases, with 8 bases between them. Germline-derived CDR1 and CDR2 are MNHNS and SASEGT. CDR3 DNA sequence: TGTGCCAGCAGTGAAGACAGTACCGAGACCCAGTACTTC. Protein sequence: CASSEDSTETQYF.

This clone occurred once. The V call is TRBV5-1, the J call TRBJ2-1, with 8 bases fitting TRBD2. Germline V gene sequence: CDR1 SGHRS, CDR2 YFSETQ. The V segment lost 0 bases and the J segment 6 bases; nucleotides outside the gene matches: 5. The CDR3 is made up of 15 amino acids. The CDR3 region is CASSLGGSGGNEQFF. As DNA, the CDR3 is TGCGCCAGCAGCTTGGGAGGGAGCGGGGGCAATGAGCAGTTCTTC.

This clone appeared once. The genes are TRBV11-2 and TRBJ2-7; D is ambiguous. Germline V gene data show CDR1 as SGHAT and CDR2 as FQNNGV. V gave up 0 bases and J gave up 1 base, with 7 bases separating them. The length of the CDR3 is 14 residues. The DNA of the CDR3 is TGTGCCAGCAGCTTAGAACCGGCGTCCTACGAGCAGTACTTC. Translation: CASSLEPASYEQYF. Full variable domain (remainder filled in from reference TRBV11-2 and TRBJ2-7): EAGVAQSPRYKIIEKRQSVAFWCNPISGHATLYWYQQILGQGPKLLIQFQNNGVVDDSQLPKDRFSAERLKGVDSTLKIQPAKLEDSAVYLCASSLEPASYEQYFGPGTRLTVT.

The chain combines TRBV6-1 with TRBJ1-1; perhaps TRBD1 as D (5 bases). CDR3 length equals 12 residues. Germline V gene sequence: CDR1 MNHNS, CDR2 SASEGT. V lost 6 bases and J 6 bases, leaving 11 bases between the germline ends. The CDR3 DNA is TGTGCCAGCAGAGGCGACAGCCCTGAAGCTTTCTTT. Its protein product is CASRGDSPEAFF.

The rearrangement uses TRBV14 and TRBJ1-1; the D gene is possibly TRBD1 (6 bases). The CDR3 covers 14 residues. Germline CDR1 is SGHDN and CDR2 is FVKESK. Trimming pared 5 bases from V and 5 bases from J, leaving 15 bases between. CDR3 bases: TGTGCCAGCAGCGTAAAGGCAGGGGTGACTGAAGCTTTCTTT. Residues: CASSVKAGVTEAFF.

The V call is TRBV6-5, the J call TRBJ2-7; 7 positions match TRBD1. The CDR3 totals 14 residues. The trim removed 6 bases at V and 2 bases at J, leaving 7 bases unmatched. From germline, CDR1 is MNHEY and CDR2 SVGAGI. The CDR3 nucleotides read TGTGCCAGCAGACAAAGACAGGGTGCCTACGAGCAGTACTTC. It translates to CASRQRQGAYEQYF.

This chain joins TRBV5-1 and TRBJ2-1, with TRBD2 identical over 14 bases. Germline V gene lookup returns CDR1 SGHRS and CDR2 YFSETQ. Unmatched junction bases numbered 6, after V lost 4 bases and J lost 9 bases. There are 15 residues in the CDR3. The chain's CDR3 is CASSGLAGGPPEQFF. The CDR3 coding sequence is TGCGCCAGCAGCGGACTAGCGGGAGGCCCCCCTGAGCAGTTCTTC.

Written as DNA, the CDR3 is TGTGCCAGCAGTTCGCGATCGGGACCCCGGGGGGAGCAGTACTTC. It codes for CASSSRSGPRGEQYF. The genes are TRBV28 and TRBJ2-7; a weak D match, TRBD2 (6 bases). CDR3 length equals 15 residues. V was pared by 4 bases and J by 7 bases, with 20 bases between. Germline V CDR1 and CDR2: MDHEN, SYDVKM.

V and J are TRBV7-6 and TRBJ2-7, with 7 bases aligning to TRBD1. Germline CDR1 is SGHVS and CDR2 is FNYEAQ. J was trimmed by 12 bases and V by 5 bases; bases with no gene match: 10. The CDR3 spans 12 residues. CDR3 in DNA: TGTGCCAGCAGCCCTATAGGGGGCCGTCGGTACTTC. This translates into CASSPIGGRRYF.

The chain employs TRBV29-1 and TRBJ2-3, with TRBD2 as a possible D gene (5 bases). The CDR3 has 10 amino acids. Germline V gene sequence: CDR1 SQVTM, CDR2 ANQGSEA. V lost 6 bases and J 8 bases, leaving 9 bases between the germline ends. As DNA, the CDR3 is TGCAGCGTCTGGGAGTTTACGCAGTATTTT. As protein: CSVWEFTQYF.

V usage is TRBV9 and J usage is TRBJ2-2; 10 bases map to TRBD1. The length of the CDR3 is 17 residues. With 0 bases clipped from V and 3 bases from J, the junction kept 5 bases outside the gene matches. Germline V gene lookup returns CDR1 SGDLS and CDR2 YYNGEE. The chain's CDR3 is CASSVGRGTGDTGELFF. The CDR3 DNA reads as TGTGCCAGCAGCGTAGGACGAGGGACAGGGGACACCGGGGAGCTGTTTTTT.

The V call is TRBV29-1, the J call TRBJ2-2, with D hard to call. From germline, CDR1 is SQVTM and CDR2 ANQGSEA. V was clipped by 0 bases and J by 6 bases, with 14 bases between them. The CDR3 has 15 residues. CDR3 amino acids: CSVEDRKRPPGELFF. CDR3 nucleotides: TGCAGCGTTGAAGATCGGAAAAGGCCTCCCGGGGAGCTGTTTTTT.

The CDR3 protein is CASSIRQAQPQHF. The CDR3 region has the DNA TGTGCCAGTAGTATTCGACAGGCCCAGCCCCAGCATTTT. The chain carries TRBV19 and TRBJ1-5; D might be TRBD1 (6 bases). V lost 3 bases and J 7 bases, leaving 10 bases between the germline ends. The germline V gene has CDR1 LNHDA and CDR2 SQIVND (reference sequence). The CDR3 is made up of 13 amino acids.

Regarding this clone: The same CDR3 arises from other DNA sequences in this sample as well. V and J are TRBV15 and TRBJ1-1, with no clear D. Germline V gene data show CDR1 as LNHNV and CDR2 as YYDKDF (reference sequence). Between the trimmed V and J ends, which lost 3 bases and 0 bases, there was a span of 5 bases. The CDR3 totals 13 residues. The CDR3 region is CATSSRVNTEAFF. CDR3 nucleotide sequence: TGTGCCACCAGCAGTCGAGTGAACACTGAAGCTTTCTTT.

As DNA, the CDR3 is TGTGCCAGCAGTTCTCAACCCGGACTTCGCACAGATACGCAGTATTTT. It is translated as CASSSQPGLRTDTQYF. This chain links TRBV6-5 with TRBJ2-3; D possibly corresponds to TRBD2 (5 bases). The V end lost 4 bases, the J end lost 1 base, and 15 bases lay between the germline ends. The CDR3 has 16 residues. Germline V gene data show CDR1 as MNHEY and CDR2 as SVGAGI.

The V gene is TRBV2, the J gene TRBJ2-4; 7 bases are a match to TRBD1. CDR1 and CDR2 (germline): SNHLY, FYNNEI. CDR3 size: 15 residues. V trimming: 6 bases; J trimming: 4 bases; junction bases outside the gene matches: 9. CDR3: CASRVDRDQKNIQYF. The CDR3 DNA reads TGTGCCAGCAGAGTTGACAGGGACCAGAAAAACATTCAGTACTTC.

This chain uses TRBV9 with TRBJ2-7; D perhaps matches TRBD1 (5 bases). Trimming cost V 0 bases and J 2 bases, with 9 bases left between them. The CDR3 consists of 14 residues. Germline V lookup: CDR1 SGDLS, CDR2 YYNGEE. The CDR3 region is CASSVDRIPYEQYF. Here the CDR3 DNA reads TGTGCCAGCAGCGTAGACAGGATCCCCTACGAGCAGTACTTC.

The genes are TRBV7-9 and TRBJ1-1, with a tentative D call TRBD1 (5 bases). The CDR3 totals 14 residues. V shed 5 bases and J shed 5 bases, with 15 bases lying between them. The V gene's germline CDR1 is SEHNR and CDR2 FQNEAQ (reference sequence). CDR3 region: CASSPQGVWTEAFF. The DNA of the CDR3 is TGTGCCAGCAGCCCGCAAGGGGTATGGACTGAAGCTTTCTTT.